Reported below is one TCR beta chain. The sample is drawn from a study of blood T cell repertoires in COVID-19. As for the study in general: Sites across the United States, Italy and Spain contributed samples from acute and convalescent COVID-19.

The ends lost 0 bases at V and 6 bases at J; junction bases unmatched: 5. Germline lookup yields CDR1 LGHNA and CDR2 YSLEER. The CDR3 sequence is 15 residues long. In the authors' workflow: Quantification of nucleated cells was approximated via reference gene primer amplification. TCRdb keeps only in-frame clones here, not all; method: immunoSEQ multiplex PCR. The DNA gave D and trimming, while V, J and clone size come from that table. Seen here are roughly 100,000 clones, approximately 80% observed once, and the top ten hold about 10%. The material sequenced was peripheral blood. This sequence was found in a woman of 80 years or more with acute or convalescent COVID-19. The chain combines TRBV4-3 with TRBJ2-1; TRBD2 matches at 7 bases. The CDR3 bases are TGCGCCAGCAGCCAAGAGGGGAGGGTTTCCAATGAGCAGTTCTTC. Its translation: CASSQEGRVSNEQFF.